This T cell receptor beta chain was sequenced for a study of response to subunit inactivated influenza vaccine. Overall study findings and caveats: The authors suggested that few new T cells are recruited per seasonal influenza vaccination.

The CDR3 is 13 residues long. Germline V CDR1 and CDR2: SGDLS, YYNGEE. V lost 7 bases, J lost 0 bases, and 7 bases lay in between. TCRdb fed the RT-PCR reads into MiXCR, producing one record per CDR3 protein. Found here are around 650,000 distinct CDR3 sequences, less than 20% of them singletons; the top ten hold about 9.9%. Concerning this clonotype itself: Its antigen is unidentified.

The clonotype comes from a man in his fifties who received an inactivated influenza vaccine. The sequencing here drew on PBMCs from blood, taken 12 days after vaccination. J is TRBJ2-2 and V is TRBV9; D remains unclear. As DNA, the CDR3 is TGTGCCAGCGAATCCCCGAACACCGGGGAGCTGTTTTTT. It codes for CASESPNTGELFF. The full variable domain, its missing parts supplied by reference TRBV9 and TRBJ2-2, is DSGVTQTPKHLITATGQRVTLRCSPRSGDLSVYWYQQSLDQGLQFLIQYYNGEERAKGNILERFSAQQFPDLHSELNLSSLELGDSALYFCASESPNTGELFFGEGSRLTVL.